A single sample is the source of the 18 T cell receptor beta chains below, sequenced in a study of blood T cell repertoires in COVID-19. Data came from immunoSEQ multiplex PCR; TCRdb stores just in-frame clones and leaves some out. The table includes roughly 150,000 clones, about 87% detected once. Material for sequencing was peripheral blood. The receptors shown here come from a human donor in a cohort sampled during active COVID-19.

V and J are TRBV10-3 and TRBJ2-7; D not certain. CDR3 length: 13 residues. Germline V gene sequence: CDR1 ENHRY, CDR2 SYGVKD. The V and J ends lost 7 bases and 2 bases respectively, with 12 bases between them. CDR3 sequence: CAIKPRPPYEQYV. CDR3 bases: TGTGCCATCAAGCCTCGTCCCCCCTACGAGCAGTACGTC.

The V gene is TRBV6-2 or TRBV6-3, the J gene TRBJ2-2; perhaps TRBD1 as D (6 bases). The V gene's germline CDR1 is MNHEY and CDR2 SVGEGT. The length of the CDR3 is 15 residues. V was trimmed by 2 bases and J by 4 bases, leaving 11 bases between them. CDR3 sequence: CASSYGRGFTGELFF. The DNA for the CDR3 is TGTGCCAGCAGTTACGGCAGGGGTTTCACCGGGGAGCTGTTTTTT.

The chain employs TRBV19 and TRBJ1-2, with a weak D call TRBD1 (6 bases). The V gene's germline CDR1 is LNHDA and CDR2 SQIVND (reference sequence). V was pared by 5 bases and J by 1 base, with 14 bases between. The CDR3 extends over 15 amino acids. The CDR3 DNA reads TGTGCCAGTAGTTCCCAACAGGGCCTTAACTATGGCTACACCTTC. Its protein product is CASSSQQGLNYGYTF.

This chain uses TRBV7-2 with TRBJ1-2, with D hard to call. Germline CDR1 and CDR2: SGHTA and FQGNSA. The CDR3 runs to 16 residues. The V gene lost 5 bases and the J gene lost 6 bases, with 22 bases spanning the gap. This CDR3 is CASSPWGPRTGNGYTF. CDR3 nucleotides: TGTGCCAGCAGCCCCTGGGGTCCTCGAACGGGGAATGGCTACACCTTC.

CDR3 DNA: TGTGCCAGCAGCGTATTATCACAGGGAACAGATACGCAGTATTTT. It specifies CASSVLSQGTDTQYF. This chain joins TRBV9 and TRBJ2-3, with a weak D call TRBD1 (6 bases). This CDR3 contains 15 residues. The V end lost 1 base, the J end lost 3 bases, and 12 bases lay between the germline ends. Germline loops: CDR1 SGDLS, CDR2 YYNGEE.

This clone was observed a few times. The rearrangement uses TRBV5-8 and TRBJ1-1, with TRBD1 matching over 9 bases. CDR1 is SGHTS, CDR2 YDEGEE, per germline. This CDR3 contains 16 residues. V was pared by 0 bases and J by 0 bases, with 3 bases of the junction left unmatched. In nucleotides, the CDR3 is TGTGCCAGCAGCTTGGACAGGGGGCAAGTGAACACTGAAGCTTTCTTT. As protein: CASSLDRGQVNTEAFF.

V gene TRBV11-3 combines with J gene TRBJ2-4; 7 bases agree with TRBD1. The germline CDR1 and CDR2 sequences are SGHNT and YENEEA. The V and J ends lost 2 bases and 1 base, in that order; junction bases with no gene match: 2. There are 15 residues in the CDR3. CDR3 coding DNA: TGTGCCAGCAGCTTAAACAGGGGTGCCAAAAACATTCAGTACTTC. It codes for CASSLNRGAKNIQYF.

This chain connects TRBV27 to TRBJ1-6; weak D call: TRBD1 (5 bases). Germline V lookup: CDR1 MNHEY, CDR2 SMNVEV (reference sequence). The V gene lost 5 bases and the J gene lost 9 bases, with 14 bases spanning the gap. This CDR3 spans 14 amino acids. The DNA for the CDR3 is TGTGCCAGCAGTCTCGGCCAGGGTTTTTCACCCCTCCACTTT. The encoded protein is CASSLGQGFSPLHF.

The rearrangement joins TRBV19 to TRBJ2-1; 11 nucleotides agree with TRBD1. This CDR3 contains 15 residues. After removal of 5 bases from V and 7 bases from J, the junction contained 7 bases not matched to a gene. Looked up from germline, CDR1 is LNHDA and CDR2 is SQIVND (reference sequence). For the CDR3, the DNA is TGTGCCAGTAGTGGGGGACAGGGGGTTGGTAATGAGCAGTTCTTC. It encodes CASSGGQGVGNEQFF.

This chain connects TRBV7-2 to TRBJ1-1; perhaps TRBD1 as D (5 bases). Germline V gene sequence: CDR1 SGHTA, CDR2 FQGNSA. Trimming removed 7 bases at V and 2 bases at J, with 14 bases between. There are 14 residues in the CDR3. CDR3 DNA sequence: TGTGCCAGCACCGCGGACACGTACAACACTGAAGCTTTCTTT. This codes for CASTADTYNTEAFF.

Worth noting for this clone: This CDR3 fails to terminate in the conserved phenylalanine or tryptophan, so it likely reflects a read error. The DNA is omitted, as the CDR3 cannot be located on it reliably, and the CDR3 follows TCRdb's listing. The chain uses TRBV3-1 (or the pseudogene TRBV3-2) and TRBJ1-2; no check of the table's D call, TRBD1, against the DNA was made. The length of the CDR3 is 14 amino acids, counting both ends. CDR1 is LGHDT and CDR2 is YNNKEL in the germline V gene (reference sequence). CDR3 residues: CASTLPDRWNRARL.

The chain is built from TRBV5-1 and TRBJ1-2, with no clear D. This CDR3 has 13 amino acids. Trimming cost V 7 bases and J 8 bases, with 18 bases left between them. In germline, CDR1 is SGHRS, CDR2 YFSETQ. In nucleotides, the CDR3 is TGCGCCAGCGCCGACTCATTCGCCCTCGGCTACACCTTC. Translating gives CASADSFALGYTF.

This clone was counted a single time. The gene calls are TRBV28 and TRBJ2-3; 12 nucleotides agree with TRBD2. CDR3 length: 16 residues. CDR1 is MDHEN, CDR2 SYDVKM, per germline. With 5 bases clipped from V and 6 bases from J, the junction kept 9 bases outside the gene matches. The CDR3 DNA is TGTGCCAGCAGTCAGGCAACTAGCGGGAGGAAGGATACGCAGTATTTT. It specifies CASSQATSGRKDTQYF.

The chain recombines TRBV4-3 with TRBJ1-6; D ambiguous. The CDR3 spans 15 residues. V was cut by 0 bases and J by 8 bases, with 11 bases left in between. Germline V gene sequence: CDR1 LGHNA, CDR2 YSLEER. The CDR3 loop reads CASSQDASQDSPLHF. As DNA, the CDR3 is TGCGCCAGCAGCCAAGATGCAAGCCAAGATTCACCCCTCCACTTT.

This chain joins TRBV3-1 (or the pseudogene TRBV3-2) and TRBJ1-2; D possibly corresponds to TRBD1 (6 bases). The ends were cut back, 4 bases at V and 7 bases at J, with 16 bases in the middle. The length of the CDR3 is 14 residues. Per the germline V gene, CDR1 is LGHDT and CDR2 is YNNKEL (reference sequence). CDR3 DNA: TGTGCCAGCAGCCCTCCACAGGGAATGGGTGGCTACACCTTC. As protein: CASSPPQGMGGYTF.

The V and J genes are TRBV6-2 or TRBV6-3 and TRBJ2-7, with unresolved D. Germline CDR1 is MNHEY and CDR2 is SVGEGT. The CDR3 contains 11 residues. Deletions cut 5 bases from V and 3 bases from J, with 5 bases between. CDR3 protein: CASSTNYEQYF. As DNA, the CDR3 is TGTGCCAGCAGTACAAACTACGAGCAGTACTTC.

CDR3 DNA: TGTGCCAGCAACATCGGGGGGTCAGATACGCAGTATTTT. Amino acid sequence: CASNIGGSDTQYF. The rearrangement uses TRBV9 and TRBJ2-3, with 7 nucleotides matching TRBD2. Trimming cost V 6 bases and J 4 bases; bases outside gene matches: 5. The germline V gene has CDR1 SGDLS and CDR2 YYNGEE. The CDR3 covers 13 residues.

The chain has TRBV19 and TRBJ1-2, with 8 bases aligning to TRBD1. V was pared by 7 bases and J by 4 bases, with 11 bases of the junction left unmatched. CDR3 length equals 15 residues. Germline lookup yields CDR1 LNHDA and CDR2 SQIVND (reference sequence). CDR3 protein: CASKGRGRYSYGYTF. CDR3 DNA: TGTGCCAGTAAGGGCAGGGGGCGTTATTCCTATGGCTACACCTTC.